Given below is one T cell receptor delta chain in context. These data are taken from a study of gamma-delta T cells after stem cell transplantation. TCRdb reanalyzed the RT-PCR reads using CATT. The table has thousands of delta-chain clones, 15% to 20% seen once. The CDR3 loop spans 18 amino acids. The germline gives CDR1 GEAIGNYY, CDR2 EKD. V lost 3 bases and J lost 0; bases outside the gene matches: 11. The chain links TRDV2 to TRDJ1; 11 bases agree with TRDD3. This clonotype was obtained from a human donor. It is not recorded whose cells these are; they may come from a transplant donor. Material: gamma-delta T cells. The CDR3 DNA follows: TGTGCCTGTGACGTACTGGGGGATAGTGGGCCGGACACCGATAAACTCATCTTT. This encodes CACDVLGDSGPDTDKLIF.